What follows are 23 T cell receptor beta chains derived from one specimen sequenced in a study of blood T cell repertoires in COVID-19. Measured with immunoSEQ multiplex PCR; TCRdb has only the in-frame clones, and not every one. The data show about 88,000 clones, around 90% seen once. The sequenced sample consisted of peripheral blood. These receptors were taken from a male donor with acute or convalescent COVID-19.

CDR3 amino acids: CASSATYEQYF. The CDR3 DNA sequence: TGTGCCAGCAGTGCTACCTACGAGCAGTACTTC. The chain couples TRBV2 to TRBJ2-7; no firm D call. CDR1 SNHLY and CDR2 FYNNEI come from the germline V gene. V lost 4 bases and J 2 bases, leaving 3 bases between the germline ends. The CDR3 covers 11 residues.

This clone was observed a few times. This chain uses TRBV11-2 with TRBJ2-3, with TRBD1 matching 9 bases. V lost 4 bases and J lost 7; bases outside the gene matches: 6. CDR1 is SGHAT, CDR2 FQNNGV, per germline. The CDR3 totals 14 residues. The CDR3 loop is CASSSGTGTYTQYF. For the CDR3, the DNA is TGTGCCAGCAGCTCCGGGACAGGGACCTATACGCAGTATTTT.

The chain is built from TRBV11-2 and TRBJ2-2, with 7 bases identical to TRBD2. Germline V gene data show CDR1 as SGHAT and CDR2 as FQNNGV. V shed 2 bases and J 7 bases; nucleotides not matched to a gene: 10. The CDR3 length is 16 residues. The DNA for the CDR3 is TGTGCCAGCAGCTTACGGGCGGGGGAGGTCGGCGGGGAGCTGTTTTTT. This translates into CASSLRAGEVGGELFF.

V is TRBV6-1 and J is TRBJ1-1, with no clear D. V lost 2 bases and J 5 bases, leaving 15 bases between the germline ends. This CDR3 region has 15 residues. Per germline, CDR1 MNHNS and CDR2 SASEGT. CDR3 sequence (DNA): TGTGCCAGCAGTGAATCGGTAGGGCGGAGGACTGAAGCTTTCTTT. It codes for CASSESVGRRTEAFF.

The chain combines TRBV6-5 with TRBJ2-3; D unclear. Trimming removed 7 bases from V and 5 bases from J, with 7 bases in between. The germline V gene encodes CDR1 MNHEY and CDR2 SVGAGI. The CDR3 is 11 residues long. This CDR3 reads CASNYVDTQYF. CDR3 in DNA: TGTGCCAGCAACTACGTAGATACGCAGTATTTT.

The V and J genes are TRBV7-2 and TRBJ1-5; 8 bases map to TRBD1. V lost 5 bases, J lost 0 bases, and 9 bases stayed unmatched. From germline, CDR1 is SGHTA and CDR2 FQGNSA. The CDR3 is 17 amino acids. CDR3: CASSPRTGPYSNQPQHF. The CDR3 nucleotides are TGTGCCAGCAGCCCCCGGACAGGGCCATATAGCAATCAGCCCCAGCATTTT.

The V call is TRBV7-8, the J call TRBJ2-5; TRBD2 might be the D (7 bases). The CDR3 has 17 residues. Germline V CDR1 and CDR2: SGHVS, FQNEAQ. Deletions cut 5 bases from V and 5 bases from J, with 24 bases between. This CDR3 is CASSPRVSGGAYETQYF. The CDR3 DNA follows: TGTGCCAGCAGCCCACGGGTTTCTGGGGGGGCTTATGAGACCCAGTACTTC. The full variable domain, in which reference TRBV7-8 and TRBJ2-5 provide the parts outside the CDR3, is GAGVSQSPRYKVAKRGQDVALRCDPISGHVSLFWYQQALGQGPEFLTYFQNEAQLDKSGLPSDRFFAERPEGSVSTLKIQRTQQEDSAVYLCASSPRVSGGAYETQYFGPGTRLLVL.

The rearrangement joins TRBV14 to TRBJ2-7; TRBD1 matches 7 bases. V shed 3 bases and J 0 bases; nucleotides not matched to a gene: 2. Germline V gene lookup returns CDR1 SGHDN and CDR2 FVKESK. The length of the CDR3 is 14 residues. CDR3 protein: CASSHGQDSYEQYF. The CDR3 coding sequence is TGTGCCAGCAGCCACGGACAGGACTCCTACGAGCAGTACTTC.

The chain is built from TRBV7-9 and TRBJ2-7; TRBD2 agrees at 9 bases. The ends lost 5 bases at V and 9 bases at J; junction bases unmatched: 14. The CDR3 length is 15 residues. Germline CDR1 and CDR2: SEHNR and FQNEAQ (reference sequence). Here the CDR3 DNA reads TGTGCCAGCAGCAACGGTGCGGGAGGGGGCGGTTGGCAGTACTTC. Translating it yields CASSNGAGGGGWQYF.

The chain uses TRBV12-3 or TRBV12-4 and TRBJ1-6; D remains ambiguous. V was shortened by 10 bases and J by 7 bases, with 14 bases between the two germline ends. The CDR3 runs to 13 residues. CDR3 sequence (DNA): TGTGCCACGTCTGAAGCTCTGAATTCACCCCTCCACTTT. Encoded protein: CATSEALNSPLHF.

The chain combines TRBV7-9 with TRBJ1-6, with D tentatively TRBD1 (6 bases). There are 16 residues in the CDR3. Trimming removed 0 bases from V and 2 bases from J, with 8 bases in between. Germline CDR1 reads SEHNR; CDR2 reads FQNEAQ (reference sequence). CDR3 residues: CASSLAAGAYNSPLHF. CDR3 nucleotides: TGTGCCAGCAGCTTAGCGGCAGGGGCCTATAATTCACCCCTCCACTTT.

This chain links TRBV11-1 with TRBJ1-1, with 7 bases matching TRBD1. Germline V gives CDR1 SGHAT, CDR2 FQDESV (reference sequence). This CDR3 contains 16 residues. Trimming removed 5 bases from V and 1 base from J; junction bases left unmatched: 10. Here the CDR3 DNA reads TGTGCCAGCAGCCTCGGACAGGTAGGCGAGAACACTGAAGCTTTCTTT. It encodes CASSLGQVGENTEAFF.

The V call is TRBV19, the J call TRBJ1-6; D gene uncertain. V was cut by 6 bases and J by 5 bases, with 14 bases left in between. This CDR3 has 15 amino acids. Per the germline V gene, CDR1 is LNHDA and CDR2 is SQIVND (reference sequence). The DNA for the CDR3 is TGTGCCAGTAGCCCTGCCGCAGGCCATAATTCACCCCTCCACTTT. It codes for CASSPAAGHNSPLHF. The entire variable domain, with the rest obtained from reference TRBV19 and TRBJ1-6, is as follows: DGGITQSPKYLFRKEGQNVTLSCEQNLNHDAMYWYRQDPGQGLRLIYYSQIVNDFQKGDIAEGYSVSREKKESFPLTVTSAQKNPTAFYLCASSPAAGHNSPLHFGNGTRLTVT.

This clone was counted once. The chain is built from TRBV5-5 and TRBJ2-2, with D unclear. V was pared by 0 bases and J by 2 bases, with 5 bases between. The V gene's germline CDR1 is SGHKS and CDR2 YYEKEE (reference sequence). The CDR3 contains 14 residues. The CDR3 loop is CASSLDSNTGELFF. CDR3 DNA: TGTGCCAGCAGCTTGGACAGTAACACCGGGGAGCTGTTTTTT.

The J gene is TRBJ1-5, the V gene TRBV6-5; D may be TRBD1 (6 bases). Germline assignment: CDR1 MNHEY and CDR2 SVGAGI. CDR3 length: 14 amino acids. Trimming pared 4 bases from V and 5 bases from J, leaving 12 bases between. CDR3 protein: CASSSTGWDQPQHF. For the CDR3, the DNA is TGTGCCAGCAGTTCAACAGGGTGGGATCAGCCCCAGCATTTT.

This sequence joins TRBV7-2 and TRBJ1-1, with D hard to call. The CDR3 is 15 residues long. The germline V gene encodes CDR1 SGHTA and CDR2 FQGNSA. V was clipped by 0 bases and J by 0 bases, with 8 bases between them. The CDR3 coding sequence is TGTGCCAGCAGCTTAGCGGGGAGGATGAACACTGAAGCTTTCTTT. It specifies CASSLAGRMNTEAFF.

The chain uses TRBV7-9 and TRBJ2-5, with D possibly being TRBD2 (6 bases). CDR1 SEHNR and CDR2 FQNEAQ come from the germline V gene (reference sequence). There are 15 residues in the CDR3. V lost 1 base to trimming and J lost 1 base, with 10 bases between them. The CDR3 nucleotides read TGTGCCAGCAGCTTAGGAGCTAGCGCCCAAGAGACCCAGTACTTC. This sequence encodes CASSLGASAQETQYF.

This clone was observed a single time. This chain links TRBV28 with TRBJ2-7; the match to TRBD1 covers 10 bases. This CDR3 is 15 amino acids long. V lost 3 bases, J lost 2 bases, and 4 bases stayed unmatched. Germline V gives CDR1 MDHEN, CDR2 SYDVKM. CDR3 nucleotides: TGTGCCAGCAGTTTGTCCGGGACAGGGGCCTACGAGCAGTACTTC. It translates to CASSLSGTGAYEQYF.

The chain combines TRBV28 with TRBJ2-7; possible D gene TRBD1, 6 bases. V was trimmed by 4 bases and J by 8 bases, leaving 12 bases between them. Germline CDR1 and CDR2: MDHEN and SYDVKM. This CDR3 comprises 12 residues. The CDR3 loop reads CASSSTGTKQYF. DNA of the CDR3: TGTGCCAGCAGTTCCACCGGGACAAAGCAGTACTTC.

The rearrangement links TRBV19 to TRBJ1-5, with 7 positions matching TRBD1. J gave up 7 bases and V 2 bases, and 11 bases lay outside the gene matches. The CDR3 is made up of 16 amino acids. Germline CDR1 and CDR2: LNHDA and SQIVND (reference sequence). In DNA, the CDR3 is TGTGCCAGTAGTATAACCACCGGGACAGAGGGGCAGCCCCAGCATTTT. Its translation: CASSITTGTEGQPQHF.

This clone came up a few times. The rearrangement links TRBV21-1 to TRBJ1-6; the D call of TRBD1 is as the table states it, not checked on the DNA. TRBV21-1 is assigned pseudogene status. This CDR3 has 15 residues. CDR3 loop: CASTGTAYVNSPLHF. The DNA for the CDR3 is TGTGCCAGCACCGGGACAGCCTATGTTAATTCACCCCTCCACTTT.

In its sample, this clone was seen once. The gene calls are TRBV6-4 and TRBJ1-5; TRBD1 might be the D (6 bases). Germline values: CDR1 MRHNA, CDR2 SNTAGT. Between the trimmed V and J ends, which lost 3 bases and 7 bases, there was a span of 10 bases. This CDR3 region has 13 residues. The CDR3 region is CASSEGARQPQHF. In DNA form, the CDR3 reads TGTGCCAGCAGTGAGGGGGCGCGGCAGCCCCAGCATTTT.

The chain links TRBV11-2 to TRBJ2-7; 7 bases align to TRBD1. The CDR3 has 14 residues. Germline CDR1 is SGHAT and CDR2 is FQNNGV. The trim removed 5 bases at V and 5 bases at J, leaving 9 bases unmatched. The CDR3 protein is CASSPGGRKNEQYF. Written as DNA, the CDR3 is TGTGCCAGCAGCCCAGGGGGACGGAAGAACGAGCAGTACTTC.